The 22 T cell receptor beta chains below were found in one sample sequenced in a study of blood T cells in healthy people across ages. Primers used in a second PCR of about 6 to 11 cycles were a sample-barcoded 5' primer and a J-beta primer mix. TCRdb itself ran the 5' RACE reads through MiXCR, one entry per CDR3 protein. The table includes around 990,000 distinct CDR3 sequences, approximately 38% detected once. The sequencing sample was made of blood. The receptors come from a man aged 18 to 35 in good health.

In this sample, this clonotype turned up a few times. The chain employs TRBV28 and TRBJ2-4, with 9 bases matching TRBD1. Per the germline V gene, CDR1 is MDHEN and CDR2 is SYDVKM. The CDR3 contains 16 residues. With V trimmed by 3 bases and J by 0 bases, 3 bases remained unmatched. The CDR3 region is CASSFSGQGAKNIQYF. Written as DNA, the CDR3 is TGTGCCAGCAGTTTCTCGGGACAGGGAGCCAAAAACATTCAGTACTTC.

About this clonotype itself: The junction departs from the called germline gene at one end, perhaps through a read error. The genes are TRBV4-2 and TRBJ2-1, with D possibly being TRBD1 or TRBD2 (6 bases each). CDR3 length equals 15 residues. Per germline, CDR1 LGHNA and CDR2 YNFKEQ. The CDR3 sequence is CASSQDGGLNNKQFF. CDR3 DNA sequence: TGTGCCAGCAGCCAAGACGGGGGCTTAAACAATAAGCAGTTCTTC.

The chain couples TRBV9 to TRBJ2-3; 7 nucleotides line up with TRBD2. CDR3 length: 17 amino acids. V was pared by 3 bases and J by 2 bases, with 12 bases of the junction left unmatched. Germline V gene lookup returns CDR1 SGDLS and CDR2 YYNGEE. In DNA, the CDR3 is TGTGCCAGCAGCGCTGGGGGGGACGGATTGATCACAGATACGCAGTATTTT. Protein: CASSAGGDGLITDTQYF.

The chain links TRBV9 to TRBJ1-6; a possible D gene is TRBD1 (5 bases). V was cut by 2 bases and J by 4 bases, with 10 bases left in between. CDR3 length equals 15 residues. Germline V CDR1 and CDR2: SGDLS, YYNGEE. This CDR3 reads CASSVGGGYNSPLHF. The CDR3 DNA follows: TGTGCCAGCAGCGTCGGGGGGGGTTATAATTCACCCCTCCACTTT.

This chain links TRBV20-1 with TRBJ1-2; D gene unclear. The CDR3 contains 13 residues. V gave up 0 bases and J gave up 12 bases, with 17 bases separating them. CDR1 is DFQATT, CDR2 SNEGSKA, per germline (reference sequence). The CDR3 DNA follows: TGCAGTGCTAGAGATTTAAGGACCATTGCTGACACCTTC. Translation gives CSARDLRTIADTF.

This clonotype has more than one count but fewer than ten. V and J are TRBV20-1 and TRBJ2-3, with D unresolved. V lost 6 bases and J 8 bases, leaving 12 bases between the germline ends. CDR3 length: 11 residues. Germline assignment: CDR1 DFQATT and CDR2 SNEGSKA (reference sequence). The CDR3 protein is CSAPGGITQYF. CDR3 DNA sequence: TGCAGTGCCCCCGGTGGGATTACGCAGTATTTT.

V and J are TRBV12-3 or TRBV12-4 and TRBJ2-3; possibly TRBD1 for D (5 bases). This CDR3 spans 14 amino acids. Between the trimmed V and J ends, which lost 5 bases and 6 bases, there was a span of 15 bases. The chain's CDR3 is CASSVDVGRDTQYF. In nucleotides, the CDR3 is TGTGCCAGCAGTGTCGATGTGGGGCGCGATACGCAGTATTTT.

This chain links TRBV6-5 with TRBJ2-7; 7 bases map to TRBD1. In germline, CDR1 is MNHEY, CDR2 SVGAGI. The junction had 7 bases not matched to a gene; V was cut back by 2 bases and J by 0 bases. The CDR3 is 16 amino acids. The chain's CDR3 is CASSYDRERGSYEQYF. The CDR3 DNA reads as TGTGCCAGCAGTTACGACAGGGAAAGAGGCTCCTACGAGCAGTACTTC.

This clonotype was seen a handful of times. The CDR3 region is CASSMTGGIAFF. CDR3 in DNA: TGTGCCAGCAGCATGACAGGGGGCATTGCTTTCTTT. V is TRBV5-6 and J is TRBJ1-1; 10 bases fit TRBD1. Trimming cost V 4 bases and J 11 bases; bases outside gene matches: 5. This CDR3 has 12 residues. Germline V gene data show CDR1 as SGHDT and CDR2 as YYEEEE.

The rearrangement joins TRBV7-8 to TRBJ2-1; possible D gene TRBD1, 6 bases. The germline V gene has CDR1 SGHVS and CDR2 FQNEAQ. With 5 bases removed from V and 10 bases from J, the gap between germline ends came to 15 bases. The CDR3 spans 13 residues. As DNA, the CDR3 is TGTGCCAGCAGCGCGACAGGAACCTACGAGCAGTTCTTC. Its translation is CASSATGTYEQFF.

This clonotype was found a few times. This chain joins TRBV9 and TRBJ2-2, with a possible D match to TRBD1 (6 bases). Deletions cut 0 bases from V and 3 bases from J, with 9 bases between. The CDR3 loop spans 15 amino acids. Germline CDR1 and CDR2: SGDLS and YYNGEE. The CDR3 sequence: CASSVGRTDTGELFF. In DNA form, the CDR3 reads TGTGCCAGCAGCGTAGGGAGGACAGACACCGGGGAGCTGTTTTTT.

The chain uses TRBV5-1 and TRBJ2-2; 11 bases are shared with TRBD1. Germline V gene sequence: CDR1 SGHRS, CDR2 YFSETQ. This CDR3 comprises 15 residues. The J segment lost 4 bases and the V segment lost 7 bases, leaving 6 bases of the junction unmatched. CDR3 protein: CASLGQGAVTGELFF. In nucleotides, the CDR3 is TGCGCCAGCCTCGGACAGGGGGCTGTCACCGGGGAGCTGTTTTTT.

The genes are TRBV6-6 and TRBJ2-3, with D possibly TRBD2 on 6 matching bases. In germline, CDR1 is MNHNY, CDR2 SVGAGI (reference sequence). CDR3 length equals 11 residues. Trimming removed 8 bases at V and 8 bases at J, with 11 bases between. The CDR3 here is CASGGLGTQYF. CDR3 in DNA: TGTGCCAGCGGGGGGTTGGGTACGCAGTATTTT.

This chain joins TRBV7-2 and TRBJ1-3; D gene unclear. The V end was cut by 2 bases, the J end by 0 bases, with 11 bases between. CDR1 is SGHTA and CDR2 is FQGNSA in the germline V gene. The CDR3 is 16 residues long. The CDR3 spells CASSLTNQPSGNTIYF. In nucleotides, the CDR3 is TGTGCCAGCAGCTTAACGAATCAGCCCTCTGGAAACACCATATATTTT.

The CDR3 DNA is TGTGCCAGCACTTGGATGGGGAACCTGAACACTGAAGCTTTCTTT. It codes for CASTWMGNLNTEAFF. J is TRBJ1-1 and V is TRBV12-3 or TRBV12-4, with D unresolved. The CDR3 totals 15 residues. Trimming removed 7 bases from V and 0 bases from J, with 15 bases in between.

J is TRBJ1-5 and V is TRBV27; D remains ambiguous. The CDR3 length is 14 residues. The germline V gene encodes CDR1 MNHEY and CDR2 SMNVEV (reference sequence). Trimming took 2 bases from V and 0 from J, leaving 5 bases between them. Here the CDR3 DNA reads TGTGCCAGCAGTTTAATCGGTAGCAATCAGCCCCAGCATTTT. It yields the protein CASSLIGSNQPQHF.

This rearrangement joins TRBV6-1 to TRBJ2-3, with 9 bases that match TRBD1. The CDR3 contains 16 residues. The ends lost 7 bases at V and 10 bases at J; junction bases unmatched: 18. The germline V gene encodes CDR1 MNHNS and CDR2 SASEGT. CDR3 loop: CASISWTGAKMDAQYF. The DNA of the CDR3 is TGTGCCAGCATCTCGTGGACAGGGGCAAAGATGGATGCGCAGTATTTT.

V usage is TRBV20-1 and J usage is TRBJ2-4; D is possibly TRBD1 (8 bases). The CDR3 runs to 14 residues. CDR1 is DFQATT, CDR2 SNEGSKA, per germline (reference sequence). Trimming took off 6 bases at V and 5 bases at J, with 17 bases between the two ends. CDR3 residues: CSAPYRGGQNIQYF. CDR3 nucleotide sequence: TGCAGTGCCCCGTACAGGGGGGGGCAAAACATTCAGTACTTC.

This chain links TRBV7-2 with TRBJ2-2; weak D call: TRBD2 (5 bases). Germline V gives CDR1 SGHTA, CDR2 FQGNSA. V shed 1 base and J shed 3 bases, with 9 bases lying between them. This CDR3 contains 15 residues. The CDR3 region has the DNA TGTGCCAGCAGCTTAGAGGTAGCGTACACCGGGGAGCTGTTTTTT. Its protein product is CASSLEVAYTGELFF. The full variable domain, its missing parts supplied by reference TRBV7-2 and TRBJ2-2, is GAGVSQSPSNKVTEKGKDVELRCDPISGHTALYWYRQSLGQGLEFLIYFQGNSAPDKSGLPSDRFSAERTGGSVSTLTIQRTQQEDSAVYLCASSLEVAYTGELFFGEGSRLTVL.

A few counts support this clonotype. The CDR3 DNA reads TGTGCCAGCAGTTCCTACAGGGGGCAGAATGAGCAGTTCTTC. This codes for CASSSYRGQNEQFF. This chain joins TRBV12-3 or TRBV12-4 and TRBJ2-1; 9 nucleotides agree with TRBD1. The CDR3 runs 14 residues. Trimming at V came to 4 bases and at J to 7 bases, leaving 5 bases not matched to a gene.

The chain combines TRBV5-5 with TRBJ1-1; possible D gene TRBD1, 5 bases. CDR1 SGHKS and CDR2 YYEKEE come from the germline V gene (reference sequence). This CDR3 spans 14 amino acids. V dropped 1 base and J dropped 5 bases, with 12 bases sitting between them. The CDR3 nucleotides are TGTGCCAGCAGCTTGTTCAGGGTTGGGACTGAAGCTTTCTTT. Its translation: CASSLFRVGTEAFF.

This clonotype occurred once. This may be a read error, as it is one base from a much larger clone. Here the CDR3 DNA reads TGTGCCATCAGTGACGGACGGCGCTACGAGCAGTACTTC. It specifies CAISDGRRYEQYF. The chain carries TRBV10-3 and TRBJ2-4; D is unresolved. The J call is doubtful: the DNA matches TRBJ2-7 better. In germline, CDR1 is ENHRY, CDR2 SYGVKD. This CDR3 region has 13 residues.